This T cell receptor beta chain is from a study of spatial heterogeneity in lung cancer. Study-wide results and limits: Tracking of tumor mutation counts was seen in expanded intratumoral alpha and beta TCR counts.

One entry per CDR3 protein results from TCRdb running MiXCR on the 5' RACE reads. The repertoire holds 10,000 to 15,000 distinct CDR3 sequences, with less than 8% as singletons. The table lists this clonotype with many counts. What it binds is unknown. The time point denotes: sample taken at primary tumor resection. This CDR3 has 14 residues. Per germline, CDR1 MDHEN and CDR2 SYDVKM. Deletions cut 2 bases from V and 3 bases from J, with 8 bases between. The sequencing here drew on lung tumor tissue, taken at surgery. The chain links TRBV28 to TRBJ2-1, with D possibly TRBD2 on 6 matching bases. The clonotype originates from a female donor with early-stage non-small cell lung cancer. The CDR3 region has the DNA TGTGCCAGCAGTTTAGGCGGGAACTACAATGAGCAGTTCTTC. Translated, it gives CASSLGGNYNEQFF.